This T cell receptor beta chain stems from a study of long-term antiretroviral therapy in people with HIV (dated by TCRdb to 2022 to 2024). For the wider study: The earliest samples were collected roughly a decade before the 2015 WHO recommendation for immediate ART, at a time when ART was usually postponed until CD4 counts fell. Whether ART initiation and durable HIV suppression were associated with changes in peripheral blood TRB repertoire composition and diversity was tested in a retrospective serial study. A total of about 200 cryopreserved PBMC samples were contributed to the cohort by 30 adults with confirmed HIV infection, with samples collected serially over a mean of 6 years (range 1-12). About 35% of the 30 participants with HIV were female. Test extractions of a monoclonal T-cell line alongside under 35 polyclonal samples showed no cross-contamination during QIAcube processing. The study at large found these results: The samples span the years 2004 to 2017, and the ART regimens used at that time may not be as effective as current regimens. Narrower CDR3 length ranges were observed in HIV repertoires than in controls, and an antigen-experienced repertoire with only a slight naive shift after ART was suggested by the network structure. Expanded TRB clones identified before ART initiation dominated the repertoire at all time points, although this dominance fluctuated and declined in many PLHIV after ART. Unsorted PBMC were profiled instead of sorted CD4+ and CD8+ T cells because pre-ART samples had limited cell numbers. Starting ART was linked to a significant rise in TRB diversity, yet even with long-term ART the diversity remained significantly lower than in transplant donor controls. No data were available on ART adherence, viral resistance or therapy changes, limiting inferences about post-ART repertoire changes. Because PBMC availability was limited, only the TCR beta chain was sequenced, with no alpha chain pairing.

Participants were included only if at least one PBMC sample before ART initiation and at least two post-ART samples were available. All participants with HIV were treated in the United States of America. Cryopreserved samples of about 0.95-10 million PBMC were thawed and washed before DNA extraction. At the time of the earliest PBMC sample, participants with HIV were aged between roughly 20 and 54 years. PBMC samples were contributed by each participant from 1-4 timepoints before ART initiation and 2-8 timepoints after ART initiation, with a median of 7 samples. For every participant, serial HIV viral load, CD4+ T-cell count, ART history and demographic data were obtained. Using a Qiagen kit on a QIAcube, genomic DNA was extracted from unsorted PBMC, with samples processed in batches of 12. The V end gives up 4 bases and the J end 9 bases, leaving 12 bases in the junction not matched to a gene. Via the germline V gene (reference sequence), CDR1 is LNHDA and CDR2 SQIVND. The CDR3 runs 15 residues from the cysteine to the phenylalanine. The entry retains the CDR3 DNA only, 45 bases that are in frame from base 1.

A remark on this clone: Which antigen it targets is not known. Base-call qualities are not available, and no considerably larger clone is one nucleotide away.

The immunoSEQ hsTCRB v3.0 assay was used at survey level resolution to sequence the TRB variable region. TRB sequencing targeted a depth of about 35,000-55,000 T-cell genomes per sample. TRB libraries were pooled and sequenced on an Illumina MiSeq using a v3 150-cycle kit. Per the authors' processing: Repertoire analysis ran in R within a reproducible Nextflow workflow covering QC, data transformation and analysis. LymphoSeq2, an R package for AIRR-Seq data exploration, was used to implement custom analyses. A handful of samples yielding fewer than 5000 total TRB sequences were excluded, leaving approximately 200 analyzed HIV repertoires. Among the roughly 180 retained HIV repertoires, approximately 59 were collected before ART initiation and some 130 after ART initiation. Each repertoire was downsampled to 5000 TRB nucleotide sequences, and summary statistics were averaged across 100 downsampling iterations. Only TRB sequences with CDR3 regions of at least seven amino acids were retained for analysis. Diversity was measured with a Shannon entropy-derived clonality score and the Gini coefficient. In the repertoire networks, any two of the top 5000 CDR3 amino acid sequences were linked whenever the two sequences differed by an edit distance of one. For TRB CDR3 amino acid sequences, antigen specificity groups and MHC restriction were predicted with GLIPH2. To flag known associations with CMV, EBV, HIV or tissue antigens, CDR3 amino acid sequences were compared against VDJdb and McPAS-TCR. Pre-ART, post-ART and control groups were compared with Wilcoxon signed-rank tests and Holm-Bonferroni correction. The table comes from immuneACCESS by way of TCRdb, which keeps in-frame sequences with V and J called. Part of the clones is missing from these tables; in studies checked, under half for an unresolved V gene and the rest for unknown reasons. V and J calls and clone size are copied from that table; D and trimming were computed from the DNA. Recorded for this sample are about 16,000 clones; over 70% of them occurred a single time. The top ten hold approximately 14% of the sample.

The sequence came from a man aged 25-45 years with HIV. The sequence joins TRBV19 to TRBJ1-2; TRBD1 aligns with 9 central bases. The material was unsorted PBMCs, obtained roughly 14 months before starting antiretroviral therapy. In nucleotide form, the sequence is TGTGCCAGTAGTAGTAGCCAGGGACAGGGTCGGCGCTACACCTTC. Its protein reads: CASSSSQGQGRRYTF.